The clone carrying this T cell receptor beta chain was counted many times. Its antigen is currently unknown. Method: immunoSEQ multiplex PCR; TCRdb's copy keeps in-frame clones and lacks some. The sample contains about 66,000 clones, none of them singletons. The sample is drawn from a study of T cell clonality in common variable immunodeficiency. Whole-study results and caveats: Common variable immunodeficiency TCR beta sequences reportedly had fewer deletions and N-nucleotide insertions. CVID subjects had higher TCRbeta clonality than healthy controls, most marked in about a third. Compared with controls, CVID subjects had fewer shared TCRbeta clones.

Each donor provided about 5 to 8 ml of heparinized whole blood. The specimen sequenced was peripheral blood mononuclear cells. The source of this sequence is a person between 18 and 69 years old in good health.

The CDR3 bases that were read are TGTGCCAGCAGTGGGGCGGGAATCTACGAG. The encoded protein is CASSGAGIYE. The entire CDR3 sequence reads CASSGAGIYEQYF. The genes are TRBV6-1 and TRBJ2-7; D is perhaps TRBD2 (6 bases). Coverage ceases 3 residues before the CDR3 finishes, and the germline J gene fills in the end. The length of the CDR3 is 13 residues. CDR1 MNHNS and CDR2 SASEGT come from the germline V gene. Deletions cut 4 bases from V and 3 bases from J, with 10 bases between.